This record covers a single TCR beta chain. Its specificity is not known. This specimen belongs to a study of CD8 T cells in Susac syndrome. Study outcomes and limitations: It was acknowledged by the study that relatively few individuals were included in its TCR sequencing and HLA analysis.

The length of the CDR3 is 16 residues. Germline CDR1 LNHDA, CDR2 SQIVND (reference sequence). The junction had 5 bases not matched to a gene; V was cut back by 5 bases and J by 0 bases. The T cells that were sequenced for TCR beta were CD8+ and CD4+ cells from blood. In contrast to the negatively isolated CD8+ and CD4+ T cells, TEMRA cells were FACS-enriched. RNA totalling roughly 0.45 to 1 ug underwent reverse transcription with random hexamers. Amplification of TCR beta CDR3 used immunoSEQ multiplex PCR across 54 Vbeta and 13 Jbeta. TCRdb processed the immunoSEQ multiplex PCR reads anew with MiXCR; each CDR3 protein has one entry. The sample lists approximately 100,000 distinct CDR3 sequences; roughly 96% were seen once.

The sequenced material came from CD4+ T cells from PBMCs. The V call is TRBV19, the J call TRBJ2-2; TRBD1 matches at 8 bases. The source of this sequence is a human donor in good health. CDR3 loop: CASSRGQGANTGELFF. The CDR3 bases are TGTGCCAGTAGTCGCGGACAGGGCGCGAACACCGGGGAGCTGTTTTTT.